This TCR beta chain is drawn from a study of cytomegalovirus exposure and HLA in healthy donors. About the study: As an earlier analysis found, roughly 170 million T cells yielded 100 million to 130 million unique TCR beta sequences.

General observations from the study: Across donors, sequencing depth was assumed by presence/absence analyses to be roughly uniform.

In regard to this clone: The antigen remains undetermined. The junction departs from germline at one end; a sequencing error may be responsible.

Amplification used 60 Vbeta primers and 13 Jbeta primers. Original processing methods: Tens of millions of unique TCR beta chains, roughly 11 million of them shared, were counted by a later analysis. Repertoires were generated with immunoSEQ multiplex PCR, while TCRdb's copy carries only in-frame clones and drops some. D and trimming come from the DNA, and the V and J calls and clone size come from that table. The sample includes 110,000 to 150,000 clones, approximately 80% of them seen just once. The source is a female donor in good health and CMV-seronegative. What was sequenced was PBMCs.

This CDR3 reads CSSSPGTSGSDGQYF. In nucleotides, the CDR3 is TGTTCCAGCAGCCCCGGGACTAGCGGGAGTGACGGGCAGTACTTC. The rearrangement uses TRBV7-9 and TRBJ2-7; 14 bases match TRBD2. This CDR3 spans 15 amino acids. CDR1 and CDR2 (germline): SEHNR, FQNEAQ (reference sequence).